Below, 27 T cell receptor beta chains from the same sample are listed, as sequenced in a study of cytomegalovirus exposure and HLA in healthy donors. The PCR contained 60 Vbeta and 13 Jbeta primers. TCRdb's copy holds only in-frame clones and misses some; the assay was immunoSEQ multiplex PCR. The sample lists under 200,000 clones, more than 75% occurring once. The source material was PBMCs. The source of these receptors is a woman aged 18-29 years in good health and CMV-seronegative.

This clone was seen just once. The chain carries TRBV6-5 and TRBJ2-7, with D possibly matching TRBD2 (6 bases). V was shortened by 5 bases and J by 0 bases, with 11 bases between the two germline ends. Germline values: CDR1 MNHEY, CDR2 SVGAGI. This CDR3 has 14 amino acids. CDR3 protein: CASSGTSRSYEQYF. The DNA of the CDR3 is TGTGCCAGCAGTGGGACTTCCCGCTCCTACGAGCAGTACTTC.

The CDR3 bases are TGCGCCAGCAGCTTGGAGCCGGGTCGGAACACTGAAGCTTTCTTT. This codes for CASSLEPGRNTEAFF. This chain connects TRBV5-1 to TRBJ1-1; D is ambiguous. The germline V gene encodes CDR1 SGHRS and CDR2 YFSETQ. The CDR3 extends over 15 amino acids. The V end was cut by 0 bases, the J end by 1 base, with 10 bases between.

This clone was seen only once. The chain is built from TRBV29-1 and TRBJ2-1; 8 bases fit TRBD2. The CDR3 totals 15 residues. Trimming removed 4 bases from V and 4 bases from J; junction bases left unmatched: 9. Germline values: CDR1 SQVTM, CDR2 ANQGSEA. The CDR3 is CSVVVAGRNYNEQFF. The CDR3 region has the DNA TGCAGCGTTGTGGTAGCGGGACGGAATTACAATGAGCAGTTCTTC.

The chain is built from TRBV5-1 and TRBJ2-1; 13 nucleotides align to TRBD2. The CDR3 runs 17 residues. Germline V gene data show CDR1 as SGHRS and CDR2 as YFSETQ. V lost 4 bases, J lost 8 bases, and 12 bases stayed unmatched. The CDR3 here is CASSLGGLAGISYEQFF. Written as DNA, the CDR3 is TGCGCCAGCAGCCTGGGGGGACTAGCGGGAATTAGCTATGAGCAGTTCTTC.

The J gene is TRBJ2-7, the V gene TRBV7-9, with D possibly matching TRBD1 (5 bases). V dropped 5 bases and J dropped 6 bases, with 11 bases sitting between them. CDR1 and CDR2 from the germline V gene are SEHNR and FQNEAQ (reference sequence). This CDR3 region has 12 residues. The CDR3 nucleotides are TGTGCCAGCAGCGTAGACAGTTCCGAGCAGTACTTC. Protein sequence: CASSVDSSEQYF.

The V call is TRBV19, the J call TRBJ1-1; TRBD1 aligns across 7 bases. V shed 6 bases, J shed 3 bases, and the junction held 4 bases outside the gene matches. Germline CDR1 LNHDA, CDR2 SQIVND (reference sequence). This CDR3 contains 13 residues. CDR3 in amino acids: CASRDQGDTEAFF. CDR3 bases: TGTGCCAGTAGGGATCAGGGGGACACTGAAGCTTTCTTT.

The V gene is TRBV29-1, the J gene TRBJ1-2; TRBD1 might be the D (6 bases). This CDR3 comprises 12 residues. The V end lost 7 bases, the J end lost 10 bases, and 19 bases lay between the germline ends. CDR1 is SQVTM and CDR2 is ANQGSEA in the germline V gene. The CDR3 here is CSADAGVGDYTF. In DNA form, the CDR3 reads TGCAGCGCGGACGCAGGGGTCGGGGACTACACCTTC.

The rearrangement links TRBV30 to TRBJ1-4, with D unresolved. This CDR3 contains 14 residues. Trimming shortened V by 3 bases and J by 8 bases, and 16 bases separated the two germline ends. CDR1 GTSNPN and CDR2 SVGIG come from the germline V gene (reference sequence). The DNA of the CDR3 is TGTGCCTGGAGGGCCGACCCATCAGGCGAAAAACTGTTTTTT. This gives the protein CAWRADPSGEKLFF.

The chain uses TRBV2 and TRBJ1-5; TRBD1 matches at 7 bases. Germline assignment: CDR1 SNHLY and CDR2 FYNNEI. This CDR3 comprises 14 residues. The ends lost 6 bases at V and 3 bases at J; junction bases unmatched: 5. The CDR3 nucleotides are TGTGCCAGCAGAGACAGGGACCACAATCAGCCCCAGCATTTT. It translates to CASRDRDHNQPQHF.

The chain uses TRBV5-4 and TRBJ1-4, with TRBD1 matching 8 bases. Looked up from germline, CDR1 is SGHNT and CDR2 is YYREEE (reference sequence). V was clipped by 4 bases and J by 3 bases; unmatched bases: 5. The CDR3 totals 15 residues. The CDR3 is CASSDATGANEKLFF. The CDR3 DNA is TGTGCCAGCAGCGACGCGACAGGGGCTAATGAAAAACTGTTTTTT.

The chain combines TRBV5-1 with TRBJ2-1; 8 bases fit TRBD2. The junction had 9 bases not matched to a gene; V was cut back by 0 bases and J by 10 bases. This CDR3 is built from 15 residues. The V gene's germline CDR1 is SGHRS and CDR2 YFSETQ. CDR3 nucleotide sequence: TGCGCCAGCAGCTTGGTGGGGCGGGAGGAGAAGGAGCAGTTCTTC. It codes for CASSLVGREEKEQFF.

The chain combines TRBV11-2 with TRBJ2-3; possibly TRBD1 for D (5 bases). Trimming left V 1 base short and J 11 bases short, with 10 bases between. CDR3 length equals 12 residues. The germline CDR1 and CDR2 sequences are SGHAT and FQNNGV. The CDR3, as DNA: TGTGCCAGCAGCTTAGCTTTCCAGGGGCAGTATTTT. Translated: CASSLAFQGQYF.

In its sample, this clone was seen once. The V and J genes are TRBV27 and TRBJ2-2; 8 bases map to TRBD2. V lost 7 bases to trimming and J lost 3 bases; unmatched junction nucleotides: 16. The CDR3 runs 18 residues. Germline loops: CDR1 MNHEY, CDR2 SMNVEV (reference sequence). The CDR3 sequence: CASTSIISGSTDTGELFF. CDR3 sequence (DNA): TGTGCCAGCACCTCAATTATAAGCGGGAGTACAGACACCGGGGAGCTGTTTTTT.

This chain uses TRBV14 with TRBJ1-1; 7 bases align to TRBD1. The CDR3 is 15 amino acids. V lost 4 bases and J lost 4; bases outside the gene matches: 9. Germline V lookup: CDR1 SGHDN, CDR2 FVKESK. The CDR3 bases are TGTGCCAGCAGCCTTTTCGAGGCAGGGGGCACTGAAGCTTTCTTT. The encoded protein is CASSLFEAGGTEAFF.

V usage is TRBV25-1 and J usage is TRBJ1-2, with 9 bases lining up with TRBD1. V shed 5 bases, J shed 11 bases, and the junction held 6 bases outside the gene matches. Germline lookup yields CDR1 MGHDK and CDR2 SYGVNS. There are 12 residues in the CDR3. DNA for the CDR3: TGTGCCAGCAGTTCCGGGACAGGGTTTTACACCTTC. Translating it yields CASSSGTGFYTF.

The chain is built from TRBV27 and TRBJ2-5; D gene uncertain. Germline assignment: CDR1 MNHEY and CDR2 SMNVEV (reference sequence). Trimming removed 3 bases at V and 1 base at J, with 12 bases between. The CDR3 covers 15 residues. The CDR3 reads CASSFNGDFQETQYF. The CDR3 DNA reads TGTGCCAGCAGTTTCAACGGAGACTTCCAAGAGACCCAGTACTTC.

This clone appeared a few times. This chain links TRBV28 with TRBJ1-5, with D tentatively TRBD1 (5 bases). This CDR3 has 16 amino acids. Deletions cut 6 bases from V and 6 bases from J, with 21 bases between. In germline, CDR1 is MDHEN, CDR2 SYDVKM. The CDR3 region is CASSLTGPGGGQPQHF. The DNA of the CDR3 is TGTGCCAGCAGCCTGACGGGCCCGGGCGGGGGTCAGCCCCAGCATTTT.

This rearrangement joins TRBV7-8 to TRBJ2-3, with 10 nucleotides matching TRBD2. V lost 6 bases, J lost 3 bases, and 6 bases stayed unmatched. Germline lookup yields CDR1 SGHVS and CDR2 FQNEAQ. This CDR3 has 15 residues. The CDR3: CASRPGTSETDTQYF. The CDR3 DNA is TGTGCCAGCAGGCCCGGGACTAGCGAGACAGATACGCAGTATTTT. The full variable domain, with the rest looked up from reference TRBV7-8 and TRBJ2-3, is GAGVSQSPRYKVAKRGQDVALRCDPISGHVSLFWYQQALGQGPEFLTYFQNEAQLDKSGLPSDRFFAERPEGSVSTLKIQRTQQEDSAVYLCASRPGTSETDTQYFGPGTRLTVL.

This sequence joins TRBV29-1 and TRBJ1-1, with 8 bases identical to TRBD1. This CDR3 contains 13 residues. Germline V lookup: CDR1 SQVTM, CDR2 ANQGSEA. The V and J ends lost 7 bases and 0 bases, in that order; junction bases with no gene match: 4. For the CDR3, the DNA is TGCAGCGCTTGGACAGGGATGAACACTGAAGCTTTCTTT. This sequence encodes CSAWTGMNTEAFF.

This rearrangement joins TRBV6-1 to TRBJ2-7, with 7 positions matching TRBD2. The germline V gene encodes CDR1 MNHNS and CDR2 SASEGT. Germline trimming cut 2 bases from V and 0 bases from J; bases unmatched to any gene: 7. The CDR3 is 16 residues long. The DNA of the CDR3 is TGTGCCAGCAGTGAATGGGGGGGACTTAGCTCCTACGAGCAGTACTTC. Residues: CASSEWGGLSSYEQYF.

The genes are TRBV11-2 and TRBJ1-6, with unresolved D. Germline-derived CDR1 and CDR2 are SGHAT and FQNNGV. The CDR3 contains 16 residues. V lost 2 bases, J lost 0 bases, and 8 bases lay in between. CDR3 protein: CASSLRLSSYNSPLHF. The CDR3, as DNA: TGTGCCAGCAGCTTAAGACTGAGCTCCTATAATTCACCCCTCCACTTT.

The chain employs TRBV11-3 and TRBJ2-3, with 9 bases matching TRBD1. The CDR3 sequence is 16 residues long. Germline trimming cut 5 bases from V and 2 bases from J; bases unmatched to any gene: 8. Germline values: CDR1 SGHNT, CDR2 YENEEA. CDR3 region: CASSRGTGRYTDTQYF. The CDR3 bases are TGTGCCAGCAGCCGCGGGACAGGGCGATACACAGATACGCAGTATTTT.

The chain recombines TRBV5-4 with TRBJ2-1, with 8 bases that match TRBD1. The germline V gene encodes CDR1 SGHNT and CDR2 YYREEE (reference sequence). The CDR3 runs to 15 residues. The V segment lost 5 bases and the J segment 0 bases; nucleotides outside the gene matches: 4. CDR3 nucleotide sequence: TGTGCCAGCAGTCCCGACAGGGGCTCCTACAATGAGCAGTTCTTC. This gives the protein CASSPDRGSYNEQFF.

V and J are TRBV6-5 and TRBJ1-1; possibly TRBD1 for D (5 bases). The germline gives CDR1 MNHEY, CDR2 SVGAGI. CDR3 length: 14 residues. The V and J ends lost 5 bases and 4 bases respectively, with 14 bases between them. The chain's CDR3 is CASSDIPGGTEAFF. DNA for the CDR3: TGTGCCAGCAGTGATATCCCCGGGGGCACTGAAGCTTTCTTT.

Here the CDR3 DNA reads TGTGCCAGCAGCCCCGTGGGGACAGGGGGGGACACTGAAGCTTTCTTT. This codes for CASSPVGTGGDTEAFF. The J gene is TRBJ1-1, the V gene TRBV16, with 11 bases fitting TRBD1. V trimming: 4 bases; J trimming: 3 bases; junction bases outside the gene matches: 7. Germline CDR1 reads KGHSY; CDR2 reads FQNENV. This CDR3 has 16 amino acids.

The chain joins TRBV9 to TRBJ2-6; possibly TRBD1 for D (5 bases). CDR1 is SGDLS and CDR2 is YYNGEE in the germline V gene. This CDR3 is 17 amino acids long. Trimming removed 4 bases at V and 0 bases at J, with 14 bases between. Here the CDR3 DNA reads TGTGCCAGCAGCTCCCGACAGACCAGCTCTGGGGCCAACGTCCTGACTTTC. This codes for CASSSRQTSSGANVLTF. Combining the CDR3 with reference TRBV9 and TRBJ2-6 gives the whole variable domain DSGVTQTPKHLITATGQRVTLRCSPRSGDLSVYWYQQSLDQGLQFLIQYYNGEERAKGNILERFSAQQFPDLHSELNLSSLELGDSALYFCASSSRQTSSGANVLTFGAGSRLTVL.

A few counts support this clone. V is TRBV10-1 and J is TRBJ2-1; tentative D call: TRBD2 (5 bases). V shed 5 bases and J shed 4 bases, with 15 bases lying between them. The length of the CDR3 is 15 residues. CDR1 WNHNN and CDR2 SYGVQD come from the germline V gene (reference sequence). The CDR3 DNA follows: TGCGCCAGCAGTCGAGCCGACGGAGGTTACAATGAGCAGTTCTTC. Amino acids: CASSRADGGYNEQFF.